Listed here are 25 T cell receptor beta chains from one sample, sequenced in a study of T-cell memory formation after mild COVID-19. A single record per CDR3 protein comes from TCRdb applying MiXCR to the 5' RACE reads. The data hold 350,000 to 550,000 distinct CDR3 sequences, with over 15% observed a single time. What was sequenced was PBMCs or a T cell subset sorted from them (not recorded which). Source of these receptors: a man aged 18 to 35 who had mild COVID-19 (a few samples of this study predate the infection). Cell type and time point are not known.

The CDR3 spells CASSLWQTQYF. In nucleotides, the CDR3 is TGTGCCAGCAGTTTATGGCAGACCCAGTACTTC. The chain couples TRBV28 to TRBJ2-5; D remains ambiguous. V dropped 0 bases and J dropped 6 bases, with 2 bases sitting between them. Germline V gene data show CDR1 as MDHEN and CDR2 as SYDVKM. CDR3 length: 11 residues.

This chain links TRBV19 with TRBJ1-1, with no clear D. CDR3 size: 14 residues. CDR1 is LNHDA and CDR2 is SQIVND in the germline V gene (reference sequence). V was clipped by 7 bases and J by 1 base, with 13 bases between them. The CDR3 region has the DNA TGTGCCAGTACAGCCGGGGAAACGAACACTGAAGCTTTCTTT. Translated: CASTAGETNTEAFF.

This clonotype has a handful of counts. CDR3 region: CSAREFSGGDLHEQFF. In DNA form, the CDR3 reads TGCAGTGCTAGAGAGTTTAGCGGGGGGGATCTCCATGAGCAGTTCTTC. The J gene is TRBJ2-1, the V gene TRBV20-1, with TRBD2 matching 11 bases. CDR1 is DFQATT and CDR2 is SNEGSKA in the germline V gene (reference sequence). With V trimmed by 0 bases and J by 8 bases, 9 bases remained unmatched. CDR3 size: 16 residues.

This clonotype has just one count. V is TRBV4-1 and J is TRBJ2-1; perhaps TRBD2 as D (5 bases). Looked up from germline, CDR1 is MGHRA and CDR2 is YSYEKL. The CDR3 length is 16 residues. With 1 base removed from V and 8 bases from J, the gap between germline ends came to 18 bases. The CDR3 loop reads CASSQGDPLPGDEQFF. The CDR3 coding sequence is TGCGCCAGCAGCCAAGGAGACCCTCTCCCCGGGGATGAGCAGTTCTTC.

This clonotype was recorded a few times. The chain joins TRBV5-1 to TRBJ2-5; 8 bases match TRBD2. Germline V gives CDR1 SGHRS, CDR2 YFSETQ. The CDR3 is made up of 17 amino acids. The V segment lost 3 bases and the J segment 1 base; nucleotides outside the gene matches: 11. The CDR3 is CASSSLKRGRSQETQYF. CDR3 coding DNA: TGCGCCAGCAGCTCCCTTAAGCGGGGGCGAAGCCAAGAGACCCAGTACTTC.

This clonotype was counted a few times. The gene calls are TRBV12-3 or TRBV12-4 and TRBJ2-3, with D perhaps being TRBD1 or TRBD2 (6 bases each). CDR3 size: 15 residues. Trimming took off 5 bases at V and 6 bases at J, with 18 bases between the two ends. The CDR3 DNA reads as TGTGCCAGCAGTGCGAACCCGGAGGGGGTTGATACGCAGTATTTT. Translated, it gives CASSANPEGVDTQYF.

This clonotype was observed a handful of times. J is TRBJ1-4 and V is TRBV10-3; D is uncertain. The CDR3 is made up of 13 amino acids. The germline V gene encodes CDR1 ENHRY and CDR2 SYGVKD. V was pared by 6 bases and J by 0 bases, with 5 bases between. CDR3 DNA: TGTGCCATCAGCACTGCAACTAATGAAAAACTGTTTTTT. Protein: CAISTATNEKLFF.

This clonotype occurred a few times. CDR3 bases: TGCGCCAGCAGCTTGGAGGGGGCGGAGGGAGATACGCAGTATTTT. Translation gives CASSLEGAEGDTQYF. The V gene is TRBV5-1, the J gene TRBJ2-3, with D perhaps matching TRBD1 (7 bases). Germline CDR1 is SGHRS and CDR2 is YFSETQ. Trimming cost V 0 bases and J 5 bases, with 13 bases left between them. The CDR3 has 15 amino acids.

This sequence joins TRBV5-6 and TRBJ1-2, with unresolved D. The V gene's germline CDR1 is SGHDT and CDR2 YYEEEE. The V gene lost 3 bases and the J gene lost 8 bases, with 11 bases spanning the gap. The CDR3 runs to 12 residues. CDR3 sequence (DNA): TGTGCCAGCAGCTCTATTCGCCTCGGCTACACCTTC. Translation gives CASSSIRLGYTF.

This clonotype has just a few counts. The genes are TRBV7-8 and TRBJ2-1; 8 bases match TRBD1. Looked up from germline, CDR1 is SGHVS and CDR2 is FQNEAQ. The CDR3 extends over 16 amino acids. Losses at the gene ends were 5 bases for V and 7 bases for J; bases not matched to a gene: 13. In nucleotides, the CDR3 is TGTGCCAGCAGCCAACCACTCCGGACAGGGTTAAATGAGCAGTTCTTC. It encodes CASSQPLRTGLNEQFF.

The V call is TRBV10-3, the J call TRBJ2-3; a possible D gene is TRBD1 (5 bases). Trimming took 6 bases from V and 0 from J, leaving 13 bases between them. CDR1 is ENHRY and CDR2 is SYGVKD in the germline V gene. The CDR3 is made up of 15 amino acids. CDR3 nucleotides: TGTGCCATCAGACTCCTAGGGGAAAGCACAGATACGCAGTATTTT. Its protein product is CAIRLLGESTDTQYF.

This clonotype was detected a few times. This chain links TRBV20-1 with TRBJ2-1, with D possibly matching TRBD2 (6 bases). The germline V and J ends were trimmed by 1 base and 2 bases, with 12 bases remaining between them. The CDR3 sequence is 15 residues long. Per germline, CDR1 DFQATT and CDR2 SNEGSKA (reference sequence). The CDR3 loop is CSARGRGSTYNEQFF. CDR3 in DNA: TGCAGTGCTAGAGGGCGGGGTAGCACCTACAATGAGCAGTTCTTC.

This clonotype was seen repeatedly, ten times or more. The rearrangement links TRBV11-2 to TRBJ1-5, with 9 nucleotides matching TRBD1. Trimming cost V 1 base and J 9 bases; bases outside gene matches: 4. The CDR3 is 14 residues long. Germline V gene sequence: CDR1 SGHAT, CDR2 FQNNGV. The CDR3 nucleotides read TGTGCCAGCAGCTTAGGACAGGGGGGTTGGCCCCAGCATTTT. Translating gives CASSLGQGGWPQHF.

The chain employs TRBV20-1 and TRBJ1-6; 8 bases agree with TRBD1. V lost 6 bases to trimming and J lost 7 bases; unmatched junction nucleotides: 5. The CDR3 runs 13 residues. Germline CDR1 and CDR2: DFQATT and SNEGSKA (reference sequence). The CDR3 bases are TGCAGTGCCGACAGGGGTAGGAATTCACCCCTCCACTTT. It encodes CSADRGRNSPLHF.

This clonotype was seen at least ten times. The chain couples TRBV9 to TRBJ1-3; D is perhaps TRBD1 (5 bases). The CDR3 runs to 16 residues. Germline CDR1 is SGDLS and CDR2 is YYNGEE. Trimming shortened V by 4 bases and J by 0 bases, and 14 bases separated the two germline ends. The CDR3 sequence: CASSPFEGSSGNTIYF. CDR3 sequence (DNA): TGTGCCAGCAGCCCATTCGAGGGGAGCTCTGGAAACACCATATATTTT.

In its sample, this clonotype was seen a few times. The chain couples TRBV15 to TRBJ1-5; D is unclear. In germline, CDR1 is LNHNV, CDR2 YYDKDF (reference sequence). Between the trimmed V and J ends, which lost 0 bases and 6 bases, there was a span of 6 bases. This CDR3 comprises 13 residues. The CDR3 region has the DNA TGTGCCACCAGCAGAGATCGCGGTCAGCCCCAGCATTTT. Encoded protein: CATSRDRGQPQHF.

This clonotype showed up many times. The gene calls are TRBV7-9 and TRBJ1-4; D unresolved. The V end was cut by 3 bases, the J end by 7 bases, with 12 bases between. CDR1 is SEHNR and CDR2 is FQNEAQ in the germline V gene (reference sequence). CDR3 length: 14 residues. The chain's CDR3 is CASSFRGVGEKLFF. In DNA, the CDR3 is TGTGCCAGCAGCTTTCGCGGAGTCGGTGAAAAACTGTTTTTT.

The table lists this clonotype with a few counts. The V call is TRBV10-2, the J call TRBJ2-4; D possibly corresponds to TRBD2 (5 bases). The germline V gene has CDR1 WSHSY and CDR2 SAAADI. CDR3 length: 12 amino acids. The ends were cut back, 6 bases at V and 14 bases at J, with 17 bases in the middle. The CDR3 DNA reads TGCGCCAGCAGGGATCTCGTGTCGCGGGAGTACTTC. This codes for CASRDLVSREYF.

This clonotype has a count of ten or more. V and J are TRBV7-3 and TRBJ2-5; D not certain. V dropped 1 base and J dropped 0 bases, with 12 bases sitting between them. CDR1 SGHTA and CDR2 FQGTGA come from the germline V gene. The CDR3 runs to 16 residues. Here the CDR3 reads CASSLNGPEYQETQYF. For the CDR3, the DNA is TGTGCCAGCAGCTTAAACGGGCCCGAGTACCAAGAGACCCAGTACTTC.

The chain combines TRBV14 with TRBJ2-5; D call uncertain. Germline V gene lookup returns CDR1 SGHDN and CDR2 FVKESK. The CDR3 is 13 amino acids. V lost 4 bases to trimming and J lost 5 bases, with 11 bases between them. As DNA, the CDR3 is TGTGCCAGCAGCCGAAAGGCGGCCGAGACCCAGTACTTC. It is translated as CASSRKAAETQYF.

This clonotype was detected many times. The V gene is TRBV5-1, the J gene TRBJ2-5, with a possible D match to TRBD1 (5 bases). The CDR3 spans 12 residues. Trimming removed 5 bases at V and 0 bases at J, with 5 bases between. Per the germline V gene, CDR1 is SGHRS and CDR2 is YFSETQ. The CDR3 here is CASRTDQETQYF. CDR3 bases: TGCGCCAGCAGGACAGACCAAGAGACCCAGTACTTC.

V is TRBV10-2 and J is TRBJ1-1, with a weak D call TRBD1 (6 bases). From germline, CDR1 is WSHSY and CDR2 SAAADI. Trimming took off 6 bases at V and 1 base at J, with 12 bases between the two ends. The CDR3 runs to 14 residues. CDR3 amino acids: CASRSTGGNTEAFF. CDR3 bases: TGCGCCAGCAGGTCGACAGGAGGGAACACTGAAGCTTTCTTT.

The chain recombines TRBV7-2 with TRBJ2-1, with D maybe TRBD2 (6 bases). Trimming stripped 5 bases from V and 3 bases from J, with 17 bases between. This CDR3 is 16 amino acids long. The germline CDR1 and CDR2 sequences are SGHTA and FQGNSA. The DNA for the CDR3 is TGTGCCAGCAGCCGCCAACGACTAGTCCACTACAATGAGCAGTTCTTC. It encodes CASSRQRLVHYNEQFF.

This rearrangement joins TRBV5-1 to TRBJ2-5, with D perhaps matching TRBD1 (5 bases). The CDR3 is made up of 13 amino acids. V lost 5 bases to trimming and J lost 2 bases, with 10 bases between them. CDR1 SGHRS and CDR2 YFSETQ come from the germline V gene. CDR3 in DNA: TGCGCCAGCAGGCAGACAGTTCAAGAGACCCAGTACTTC. It codes for CASRQTVQETQYF.

This rearrangement joins TRBV20-1 to TRBJ2-3, with TRBD2 identical over 12 bases. The CDR3 is made up of 16 amino acids. J was trimmed by 7 bases and V by 6 bases; bases with no gene match: 14. Germline V gives CDR1 DFQATT, CDR2 SNEGSKA (reference sequence). CDR3 sequence (DNA): TGCAGTGCAGAACGTCTAGCGGGGGGGCCGGGAAATACGCAGTATTTT. It is translated as CSAERLAGGPGNTQYF.